This T cell receptor (beta chain) was obtained from a study of T cells after yellow fever vaccination. This clonotype occurred many times. Its antigen remains unidentified. General study points: Secondary responses were weaker yet peaked faster, day 5 versus 15.

Template-switching 5'RACE yielded the TCR cDNA; a universal primer site and UMIs were added in the process. TCRdb passed the 5' RACE reads through MiXCR, listing each CDR3 protein once. The data contain roughly 120,000 distinct CDR3 sequences, about 7.2% of them singletons. Germline V gene data show CDR1 as SEHNR and CDR2 as FQNEAQ (reference sequence). The V and J ends lost 5 bases and 1 base, in that order; junction bases with no gene match: 8. The CDR3 consists of 16 residues. The receptor was derived from a man aged 18 to 29 who received the YFV17D yellow fever vaccine. The V call is TRBV7-9, the J call TRBJ2-3, with 8 bases that match TRBD2. Here the sequenced sample was CD4+ T cells sorted from PBMCs, taken 35 to 50 days after the first yellow fever vaccination. The CDR3 sequence: CASSTPGGSGTDTQYF. For the CDR3, the DNA is TGTGCCAGCAGCACCCCGGGGGGGAGTGGCACAGATACGCAGTATTTT.